This T cell receptor beta chain stems from a study of blood T cell repertoires in COVID-19. V lost 0 bases and J lost 1, with 11 bases in between. From germline, CDR1 is SGDLS and CDR2 YYNGEE. This CDR3 has 17 amino acids. How the authors handled the data: Reference gene primer amplification gave nucleated cell count estimates. The table came from immunoSEQ multiplex PCR; TCRdb's copy has only in-frame clones and leaves some out. D and trimming come from the DNA, and the V and J calls and clone size come from that table. This sample has 150,000 to 200,000 clones; approximately 88% occur once, and the top ten carry approximately 12%.

Material for sequencing was PBMCs or T cells enriched from blood (not recorded which). V usage is TRBV9 and J usage is TRBJ1-6; D gene unclear. This TCR came from a woman aged 55 to 70 who had recovered from COVID-19. The CDR3 sequence is CASSVGLGRSYNSPLHF. In DNA form, the CDR3 reads TGTGCCAGCAGCGTAGGTCTGGGGAGGTCCTATAATTCACCCCTCCACTTT.